Sequencing of this T cell receptor (beta chain) was carried out in a study of T cell changes during pregnancy in multiple sclerosis. Here immunoSEQ multiplex PCR was the method, and the copy in TCRdb shows in-frame clones only, minus some. In the table there are 47,000 or so clones, 70% to 90% of which are singletons. The sequence was collected from a female donor with multiple sclerosis, enrolled in a pregnancy study. Material: peripheral blood, obtained in the first trimester of pregnancy.

In DNA, the CDR3 is TGTGCCAGCAGCTTACTCCACACCGGGGAGCTGTTTTTT. Amino acids: CASSLLHTGELFF. This chain uses TRBV11-3 with TRBJ2-2; no definite D call. Germline V gene lookup returns CDR1 SGHNT and CDR2 YENEEA. The CDR3 consists of 13 residues. Trimming stripped 2 bases from V and 3 bases from J, with 4 bases between. The variable domain in full, completed from reference TRBV11-3 and TRBJ2-2, reads EAGVVQSPRYKIIEKKQPVAFWCNPISGHNTLYWYLQNLGQGPELLIRYENEEAVDDSQLPKDRFSAERLKGVDSTLKIQPAELGDSAVYLCASSLLHTGELFFGEGSRLTVL.